Sequencing of this T cell receptor (beta chain) was carried out in a study of T cells in Graves' hyperthyroidism and ophthalmopathy. This clonotype was seen many times. The length of the CDR3 is 14 residues. The germline V and J ends were trimmed by 5 bases and 3 bases, with 13 bases remaining between them. CDR1 KGHSH and CDR2 LQKENI come from the germline V gene. What was amplified from RNA transcripts were TCR beta CDR3 regions. Primed by the HTBI set, a first-round RT-PCR was run on the TCR CDR3. Each CDR3 protein gets one entry after TCRdb re-called the multiplex PCR reads with MiXCR. The data show 500,000 to 750,000 distinct CDR3 sequences, 15% to 19% seen once.

The V and J genes are TRBV18 and TRBJ1-1, with D unresolved. The receptor comes from a woman under 40 with Graves' hyperthyroidism. Sequencing input: blood. The CDR3 reads CASSAFPRYTEAFF. DNA for the CDR3: TGTGCCAGCTCAGCCTTCCCCCGATACACTGAAGCTTTCTTT.